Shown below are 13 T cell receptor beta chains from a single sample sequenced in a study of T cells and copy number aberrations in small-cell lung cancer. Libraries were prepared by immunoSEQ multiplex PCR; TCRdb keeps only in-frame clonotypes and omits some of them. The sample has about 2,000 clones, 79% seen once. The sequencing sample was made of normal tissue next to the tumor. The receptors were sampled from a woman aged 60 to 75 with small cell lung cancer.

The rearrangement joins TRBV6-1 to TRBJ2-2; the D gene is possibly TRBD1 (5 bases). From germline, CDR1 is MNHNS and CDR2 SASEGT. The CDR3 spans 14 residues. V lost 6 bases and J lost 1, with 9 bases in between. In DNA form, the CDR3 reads TGTGCCAGCAGACTAACAGGGAACACCGGGGAGCTGTTTTTT. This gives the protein CASRLTGNTGELFF.

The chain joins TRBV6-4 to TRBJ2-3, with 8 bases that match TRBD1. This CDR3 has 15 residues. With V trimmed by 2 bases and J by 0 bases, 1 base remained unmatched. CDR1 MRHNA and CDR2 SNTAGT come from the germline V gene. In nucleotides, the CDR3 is TGTGCCAGCAGTGACGGGACAGGAAGCACAGATACGCAGTATTTT. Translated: CASSDGTGSTDTQYF.

Written as DNA, the CDR3 is TGTGCCAGTAGTGTGGAGGCGGGCATTCAGTACTTC. Translating gives CASSVEAGIQYF. The V call is TRBV19, the J call TRBJ2-4; D might be TRBD2 (5 bases). V was pared by 5 bases and J by 9 bases, with 11 bases between. The CDR3 contains 12 residues. Looked up from germline, CDR1 is LNHDA and CDR2 is SQIVND (reference sequence).

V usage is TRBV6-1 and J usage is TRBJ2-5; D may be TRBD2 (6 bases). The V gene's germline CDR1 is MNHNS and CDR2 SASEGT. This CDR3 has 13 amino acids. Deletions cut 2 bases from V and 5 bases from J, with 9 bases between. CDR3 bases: TGTGCCAGCAGTGAACACCGGGGGGAGACCCAGTACTTC. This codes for CASSEHRGETQYF.

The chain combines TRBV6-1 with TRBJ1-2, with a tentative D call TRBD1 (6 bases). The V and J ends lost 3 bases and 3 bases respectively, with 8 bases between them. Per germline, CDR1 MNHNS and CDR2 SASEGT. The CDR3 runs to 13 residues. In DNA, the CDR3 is TGTGCCAGCAGTGAGGACAGCGACTATGGCTACACCTTC. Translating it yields CASSEDSDYGYTF.

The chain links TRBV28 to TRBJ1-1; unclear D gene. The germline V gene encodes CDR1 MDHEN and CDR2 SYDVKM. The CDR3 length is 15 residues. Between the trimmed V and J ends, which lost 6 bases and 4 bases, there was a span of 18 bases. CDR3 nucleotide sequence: TGTGCCAGCAGCCCCCCTGGGGTGCTGAGCACTGAAGCTTTCTTT. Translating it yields CASSPPGVLSTEAFF. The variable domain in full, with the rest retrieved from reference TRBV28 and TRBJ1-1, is DVKVTQSSRYLVKRTGEKVFLECVQDMDHENMFWYRQDPGLGLRLIYFSYDVKMKEKGDIPEGYSVSREKKERFSLILESASTNQTSMYLCASSPPGVLSTEAFFGQGTRLTVV.

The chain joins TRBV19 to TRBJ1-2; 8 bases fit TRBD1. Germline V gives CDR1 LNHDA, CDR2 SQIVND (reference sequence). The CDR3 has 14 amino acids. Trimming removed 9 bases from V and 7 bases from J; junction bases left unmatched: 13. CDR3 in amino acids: CASTEARGLGGYTF. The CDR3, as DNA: TGTGCCAGCACGGAGGCCAGGGGGCTAGGTGGCTACACCTTC. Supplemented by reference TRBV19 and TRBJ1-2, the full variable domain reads DGGITQSPKYLFRKEGQNVTLSCEQNLNHDAMYWYRQDPGQGLRLIYYSQIVNDFQKGDIAEGYSVSREKKESFPLTVTSAQKNPTAFYLCASTEARGLGGYTFGSGTRLTVV.

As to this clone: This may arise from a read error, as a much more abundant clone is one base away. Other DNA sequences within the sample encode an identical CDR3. CDR3 in DNA: TGTGCTAGCAGTTTATTTGGCGGACAGGGGGGGAATCAGCCCCAGCATTTT. Protein: CASSLFGGQGGNQPQHF. The chain uses TRBV27 and TRBJ1-5, with 10 bases matching TRBD1. From germline, CDR1 is MNHEY and CDR2 SMNVEV (reference sequence). This CDR3 has 17 amino acids.

CDR3 coding DNA: TGTGCCAGCAGCTTAAACGGACAGATCTATGGCTACACCTTC. It codes for CASSLNGQIYGYTF. The chain combines TRBV7-6 with TRBJ1-2, with D tentatively TRBD1 (6 bases). CDR1 and CDR2 (germline): SGHVS, FNYEAQ. The CDR3 is 14 residues long. V was trimmed by 2 bases and J by 4 bases, leaving 11 bases between them. The whole variable domain, remainder taken from reference TRBV7-6 and TRBJ1-2, is GAGVSQSPRYKVTKRGQDVALRCDPISGHVSLYWYRQALGQGPEFLTYFNYEAQQDKSGLPNDRFSAERPEGSISTLTIQRTEQRDSAMYRCASSLNGQIYGYTFGSGTRLTVV.

Here the CDR3 reads CASSDIRDTQYF. CDR3 bases: TGCGCCAGCAGCGATATAAGAGATACGCAGTATTTT. The chain links TRBV5-1 to TRBJ2-3; the D is unclear. There are 12 residues in the CDR3. V lost 4 bases and J lost 5, with 8 bases in between. Per germline, CDR1 SGHRS and CDR2 YFSETQ.

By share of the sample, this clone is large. CDR3 sequence: CASDRGNTGELFF. CDR3 coding DNA: TGTGCCAGCGACAGGGGGAACACCGGGGAGCTGTTTTTT. The rearrangement links TRBV6-1 to TRBJ2-2; 8 nucleotides match TRBD1. The CDR3 contains 13 residues. Germline loops: CDR1 MNHNS, CDR2 SASEGT. The V and J ends lost 8 bases and 1 base, in that order; junction bases with no gene match: 0.

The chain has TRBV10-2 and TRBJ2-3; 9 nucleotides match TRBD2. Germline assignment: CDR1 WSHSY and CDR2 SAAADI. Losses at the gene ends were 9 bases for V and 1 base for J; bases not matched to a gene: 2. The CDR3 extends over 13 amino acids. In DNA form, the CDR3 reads TGCGCCAGTTTAGCGGGAGGCACAGATACGCAGTATTTT. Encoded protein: CASLAGGTDTQYF.

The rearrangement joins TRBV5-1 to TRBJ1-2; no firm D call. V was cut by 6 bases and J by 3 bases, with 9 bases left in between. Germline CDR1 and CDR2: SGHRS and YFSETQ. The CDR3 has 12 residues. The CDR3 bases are TGCGCCAGCAAGAAGGAGGACTATGGCTACACCTTC. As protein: CASKKEDYGYTF.